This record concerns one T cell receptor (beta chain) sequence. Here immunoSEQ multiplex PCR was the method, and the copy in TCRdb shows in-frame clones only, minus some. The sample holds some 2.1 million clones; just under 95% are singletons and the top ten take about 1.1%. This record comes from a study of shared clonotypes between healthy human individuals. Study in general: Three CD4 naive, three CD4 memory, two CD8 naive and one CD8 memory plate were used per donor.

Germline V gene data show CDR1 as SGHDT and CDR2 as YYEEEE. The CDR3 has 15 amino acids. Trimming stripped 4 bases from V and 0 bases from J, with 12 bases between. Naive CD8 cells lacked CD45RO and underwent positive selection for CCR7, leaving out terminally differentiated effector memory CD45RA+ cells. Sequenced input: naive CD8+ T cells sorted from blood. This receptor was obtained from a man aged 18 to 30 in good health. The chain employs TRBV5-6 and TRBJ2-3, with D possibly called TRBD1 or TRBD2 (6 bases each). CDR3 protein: CASSPGGASTDTQYF. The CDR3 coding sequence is TGTGCCAGCAGCCCCGGGGGCGCTAGCACAGATACGCAGTATTTT. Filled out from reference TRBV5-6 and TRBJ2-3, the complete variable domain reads DAGVTQSPTHLIKTRGQQVTLRCSPKSGHDTVSWYQQALGQGPQFIFQYYEEEERQRGNFPDRFSGHQFPNYSSELNVNALLLGDSALYLCASSPGGASTDTQYFGPGTRLTVL.